This T cell receptor (beta chain) was recovered during a study of T cell responses to AZD1222 COVID-19 vaccine. The study, taken as a whole, reports: The donor cohort was predominantly white British with a female majority, and clonal diversity may have been underestimated.

CDR3 length: 17 amino acids. Germline V gene data show CDR1 as LGHNA and CDR2 as YNFKEQ. The V end was cut by 0 bases, the J end by 1 base, with 14 bases between. As regards this clone: Its antigen is as yet unknown.

Clones were read by immunoSEQ multiplex PCR, and TCRdb kept only the in-frame ones, dropping some. The sample consists of 150,000 to 200,000 clones, about nine tenths of them appearing once. The receptor's source is an adult who received the AZD1222 COVID-19 vaccine. V usage is TRBV4-2 and J usage is TRBJ2-3; D is unclear. The sample was peripheral blood, taken 28 days after the second AZD1222 dose. The CDR3 bases are TGTGCCAGCAGCCAAGACTACAGAACGACGGGCACAGATACGCAGTATTTT. Protein sequence: CASSQDYRTTGTDTQYF.